A single sample gave rise to the 5 T cell receptor beta chains below, sequenced in a study of blood T cells in healthy people across ages. Together with a sample-barcoded 5' primer, a J-beta primer mix was included in a second PCR lasting roughly 6 to 12 cycles. TCRdb recomputed calls from the 5' RACE reads with MiXCR, one row per CDR3 protein. This sample has about 970,000 distinct CDR3 sequences, with roughly 51% found just once. Material: blood. These receptor sequences come from a woman in her sixties or seventies in good health.

This clonotype was detected a few times. CDR3 amino acids: CATSIRQGTRATDTQYF. The CDR3 DNA follows: TGTGCCACCAGCATACGACAGGGAACCCGGGCTACAGATACGCAGTATTTT. The chain links TRBV15 to TRBJ2-3; 7 positions match TRBD1. CDR1 is LNHNV, CDR2 YYDKDF, per germline (reference sequence). J lost 3 bases, V lost 4 bases, and 13 bases had no gene match. This CDR3 is 17 amino acids long.

Points on this clonotype: A junction boundary mismatches the germline segment, possibly from a read error. The chain is built from TRBV7-9 and TRBJ2-4; no clear D gene. The germline V gene encodes CDR1 SEHNR and CDR2 FQNEAQ (reference sequence). The CDR3 loop spans 16 amino acids. The CDR3 DNA follows: TGTACCAGCAGCCCTCAGTACAACATAGCCAAAAACATTCAGTACTTC. Protein: CTSSPQYNIAKNIQYF. Using reference TRBV7-9 and TRBJ2-4 for the parts outside the CDR3, the full variable domain is DTGVSQNPRHKITKRGQNVTFRCDPISEHNRLYWYRQTLGQGPEFLTYFQNEAQLEKSRLLSDRFSAERPKGSFSTLEIQRTEQGDSAMYLCTSSPQYNIAKNIQYFGAGTRLSVL.

V usage is TRBV25-1 and J usage is TRBJ2-1; possible D gene TRBD2, 6 bases. The CDR3 length is 15 residues. CDR1 and CDR2 from the germline V gene are MGHDK and SYGVNS. Trimming took off 4 bases at V and 4 bases at J, with 14 bases between the two ends. The DNA for the CDR3 is TGTGCCAGCAGTGGTCGGGAGTCGTATTACAATGAGCAGTTCTTC. Amino acids: CASSGRESYYNEQFF.

V is TRBV3-1 and J is TRBJ2-1; D perhaps matches TRBD2 (7 bases). The CDR3 sequence is 17 residues long. CDR1 and CDR2 from the germline V gene are LGHDT and YNNKEL (reference sequence). The ends were cut back, 4 bases at V and 0 bases at J, with 16 bases in the middle. The CDR3 DNA sequence: TGTGCCAGCAGCCCCTCGGGGGGCCTAAGCTCCTACAATGAGCAGTTCTTC. Translated: CASSPSGGLSSYNEQFF.

The chain uses TRBV7-2 and TRBJ2-5, with 7 bases that match TRBD1. Germline assignment: CDR1 SGHTA and CDR2 FQGNSA. The CDR3 spans 15 residues. V was clipped by 1 base and J by 6 bases; unmatched bases: 8. As DNA, the CDR3 is TGTGCCAGCAGCTTAGGTGCGACAGGGTTGCAGACCCAGTACTTC. It translates to CASSLGATGLQTQYF.